The 3 T cell receptor beta chains reported below all come from one sample, sequenced in a study of regulatory T cells in long-lasting Graves disease (dated by TCRdb to the early 2020s). The time point label corresponds to: newly diagnosed GD, antithyroid drugs for less than 3 months. RNA was extracted from PBMCs in TRIzol for both TCR sequencing and RNA sequencing. Library preparation used multiplex PCR. The sample was run on an Illumina HiSeq 4000. TCR beta libraries were built with iRepertoire HTBI primers and Arm-PCR amplification of CDR3 regions. TCRdb trimmed the raw reads at Q25, called clones with MiXCR and kept productive beta chains. Rows are unified per CDR3 protein, each entry keeping the most common DNA and genes. In this sample the table shows approximately 540,000 distinct CDR3 sequences, around 12% of which occur a single time. About 8.3% of the sample is in the top ten clones. This sample was shared with a second study, whose subject was T cells in Graves' hyperthyroidism and ophthalmopathy.

The sequenced sample was peripheral blood mononuclear cells (PBMCs), obtained at new diagnosis, from a patient treated with antithyroid drugs. These receptors all come from a woman in her 30s with Graves disease. Donor details come from another sample of the same person, matched by shared clones.

This clonotype has at least ten counts. This chain uses TRBV20-1 with TRBJ2-7; a weak D match, TRBD2 (5 bases). V was pared by 0 bases and J by 2 bases, with 11 bases between. Germline assignment: CDR1 DFQATT and CDR2 SNEGSKA (reference sequence). This CDR3 is 14 amino acids long. For the CDR3, the DNA is TGCAGTGCTAGAGATTTCGGGGAGACCTACGAGCAGTACTTC. Encoded protein: CSARDFGETYEQYF.

V is TRBV6-1 and J is TRBJ2-1; possibly TRBD1 for D (6 bases). The CDR3 extends over 13 amino acids. Germline V CDR1 and CDR2: MNHNS, SASEGT. Trimming shortened V by 5 bases and J by 8 bases, and 13 bases separated the two germline ends. The CDR3 coding sequence is TGTGCCAGCAGTCCCGACAGGAGAGATGAGCAGTTCTTC. It translates to CASSPDRRDEQFF.

This clonotype was recorded at least ten times. This rearrangement joins TRBV2 to TRBJ2-3; TRBD2 aligns across 10 bases. This CDR3 is built from 16 residues. V lost 5 bases, J lost 4 bases, and 9 bases stayed unmatched. Germline V gene sequence: CDR1 SNHLY, CDR2 FYNNEI. The CDR3 nucleotides are TGTGCCAGCAGTAAGGAAGCGGGAGGGGTCGCAGATACGCAGTATTTT. This sequence encodes CASSKEAGGVADTQYF.